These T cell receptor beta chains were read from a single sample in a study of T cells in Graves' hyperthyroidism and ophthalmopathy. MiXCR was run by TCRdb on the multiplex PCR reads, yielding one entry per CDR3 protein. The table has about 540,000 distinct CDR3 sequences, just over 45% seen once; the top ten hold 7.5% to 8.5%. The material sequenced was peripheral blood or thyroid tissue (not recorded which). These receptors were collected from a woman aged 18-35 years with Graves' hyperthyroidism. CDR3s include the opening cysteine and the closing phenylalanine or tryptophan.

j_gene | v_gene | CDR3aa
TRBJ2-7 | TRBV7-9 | CASSRRRGGYEQYF
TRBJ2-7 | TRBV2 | CASQTSGSYEQYF
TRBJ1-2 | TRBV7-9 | CASSPRWTGSGNTF
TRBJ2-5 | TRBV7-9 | CAQGGRGDGQETQYF
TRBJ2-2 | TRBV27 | CASSNKLNGELFF
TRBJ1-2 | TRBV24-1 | CATSDFGQGGNYGYTF
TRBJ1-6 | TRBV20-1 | CSAEGQGAGSPLHF
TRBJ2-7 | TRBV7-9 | CASSFDDRDSYEQYF
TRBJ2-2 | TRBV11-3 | CASSSDYSHRPHTGELFF
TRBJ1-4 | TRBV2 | CASSSAGYTGPEKLFF
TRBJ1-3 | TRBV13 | CASSLGPRGSSGNTIYF
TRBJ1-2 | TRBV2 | CASRMFLQAYGYTF
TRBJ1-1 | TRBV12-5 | CASGPDRGWNTEAFF
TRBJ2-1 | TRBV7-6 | CASSLTSGVVYNEQFF
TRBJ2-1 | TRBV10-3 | CAIRAERDPEDEQFF
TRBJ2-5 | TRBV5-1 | CASKNGVGSEETQYF
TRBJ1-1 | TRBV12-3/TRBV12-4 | CASSRYGQGGTEAFF
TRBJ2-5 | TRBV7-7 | CASSSGTEQETQYF
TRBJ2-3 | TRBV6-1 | CASEAPNTDTQYF
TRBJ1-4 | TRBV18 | CASSPLRLNNEKLFF
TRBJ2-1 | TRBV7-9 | CASSPASNSGNEQFF
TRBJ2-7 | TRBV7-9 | CASSRLAGGVHEQYF
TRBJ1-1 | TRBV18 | CASSPDGQANTEAFF
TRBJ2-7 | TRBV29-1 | CSVEDGHRPYEQYF
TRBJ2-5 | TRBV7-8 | CASKVNGLQETQYF
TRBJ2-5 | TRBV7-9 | CASSLGGLAGNQETQYF
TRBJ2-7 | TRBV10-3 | CASGGTGLYEQYF
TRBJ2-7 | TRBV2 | CASSGLAGNYEQYF
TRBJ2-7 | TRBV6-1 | CASRRDREYEQYF
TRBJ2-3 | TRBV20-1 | CSARDQGVSDTQYF
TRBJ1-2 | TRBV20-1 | CSASPQDLGYTF
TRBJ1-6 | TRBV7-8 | CASIRGSRSLRNSPLHF
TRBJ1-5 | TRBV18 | CASSRAMGGQPQHF
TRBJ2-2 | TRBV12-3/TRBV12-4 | CASGLPNRYTGELFF
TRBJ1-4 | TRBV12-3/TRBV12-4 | CASRKDGTTNEKLFF
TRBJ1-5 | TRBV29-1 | CSVGTENQPQHF
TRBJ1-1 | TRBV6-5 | CASSLGQVLNTEAFF
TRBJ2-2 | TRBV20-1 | CSAREQGADTGELFF
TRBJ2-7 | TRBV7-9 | CASSTWTGSYEQYF
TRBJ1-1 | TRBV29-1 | CSVGSLSAGWAITEAFF
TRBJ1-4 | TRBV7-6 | CASSLVGPFNEKLFF
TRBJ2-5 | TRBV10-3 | CASSLAGGAKTQYF
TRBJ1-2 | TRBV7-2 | CASSSTAGATGYTF
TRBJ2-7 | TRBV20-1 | CSARELQGTYEQYF
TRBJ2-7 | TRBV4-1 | CASSQDSKYEQYF
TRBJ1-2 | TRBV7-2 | CALGGADRGMGYTF
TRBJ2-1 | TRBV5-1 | CASSSAGTSGGGQQFF
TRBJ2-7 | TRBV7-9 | CASSLALTSWEQYF
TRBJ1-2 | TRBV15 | CATSSLDTMYGYTF
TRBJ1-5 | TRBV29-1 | CSVGEGASQHF
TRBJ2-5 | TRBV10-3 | CAISEGQGRETQYF
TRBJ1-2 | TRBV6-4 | CASSEASGTGGGYTF
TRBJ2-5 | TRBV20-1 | CSARGQEYQETQYF
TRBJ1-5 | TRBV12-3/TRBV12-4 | CASSPRDQYSNQPQHF
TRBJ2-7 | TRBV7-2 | CASSTDRGWYEQYF